These 29 T cell receptor beta chains were all obtained from the same sample, sequenced in a study of blood T cell repertoires in COVID-19 (dated by TCRdb to between 2020 and 2021). Libraries were built with the immunoSEQ multiplex PCR assay. This immuneACCESS table, as held by TCRdb, lists in-frame sequences with V and J called but not all clones. Of the missing ones, under half trace to an unresolved V gene in checked studies; the others have no known cause. The sample table shows 100,000 to 150,000 clones, and around nine tenths are seen once. The ten biggest clones cover approximately 1.2% of the sample. Sequences were obtained from peripheral blood. The receptor source for this set is an elderly woman with acute or convalescent COVID-19.

Comments on this clone: The sample contains more than one DNA sequence encoding this CDR3. The chain links TRBV18 to TRBJ1-1; a possible D gene is TRBD1 (5 bases). Trimming pared 3 bases from V and 1 base from J, leaving 6 bases between. This CDR3 is 13 amino acids long. CDR1 is KGHSH, CDR2 LQKENI, per germline. The CDR3 protein is CASSPGQNTEAFF. Here the CDR3 DNA reads TGTGCCAGCTCACCGGGGCAGAACACTGAAGCTTTCTTT.

The chain uses TRBV5-4 and TRBJ2-1; the match to TRBD2 covers 8 bases. Germline values: CDR1 SGHNT, CDR2 YYREEE (reference sequence). The CDR3 is made up of 14 amino acids. With V trimmed by 6 bases and J by 2 bases, 4 bases remained unmatched. DNA of the CDR3: TGTGCCAGCAACTTCGGGGGGGCCTACAATGAGCAGTTCTTC. Amino acids: CASNFGGAYNEQFF. Combining the CDR3 with reference TRBV5-4 and TRBJ2-1 gives the whole variable domain ETGVTQSPTHLIKTRGQQVTLRCSSQSGHNTVSWYQQALGQGPQFIFQYYREEENGRGNFPPRFSGLQFPNYSSELNVNALELDDSALYLCASNFGGAYNEQFFGPGTRLTVL.

As concerns this clone: One junction end disagrees with the germline gene, perhaps due to a read error. The J gene is TRBJ1-2, the V gene TRBV7-9, with 7 bases lining up with TRBD1. Per the germline V gene, CDR1 is SEHNR and CDR2 is FQNEAQ (reference sequence). The CDR3 totals 14 residues. The CDR3 coding sequence is TGTGCCAGCAGGTTAGAGGAAGGGGGCGATGGCTACACCTTC. Translation gives CASRLEEGGDGYTF.

The CDR3 DNA sequence: TGTGCCAGCAGCCAATATCCGGGACACATAAGCGGGTTCTTC. The encoded protein is CASSQYPGHISGFF. V is TRBV3-1 (or the pseudogene TRBV3-2) and J is TRBJ2-1; D may be TRBD1 (6 bases). The CDR3 totals 14 residues. The germline V gene encodes CDR1 LGHDT and CDR2 YNNKEL (reference sequence). Between the trimmed V and J ends, which lost 2 bases and 15 bases, there was a span of 20 bases.

The gene calls are TRBV3-1 (or the pseudogene TRBV3-2) and TRBJ1-3; 8 positions agree with TRBD1. This CDR3 comprises 16 residues. V lost 3 bases and J lost 2; bases outside the gene matches: 6. Germline V gene lookup returns CDR1 LGHDT and CDR2 YNNKEL (reference sequence). CDR3 coding DNA: TGTGCCAGCAGCCAGGGGACAGGCCCTGCTGGAAACACCATATATTTT. It translates to CASSQGTGPAGNTIYF.

V gene TRBV6-6 combines with J gene TRBJ2-3, with 7 nucleotides matching TRBD2. Germline-derived CDR1 and CDR2 are MNHNY and SVGAGI (reference sequence). V trimming: 5 bases; J trimming: 0 bases; junction bases outside the gene matches: 5. This CDR3 has 15 amino acids. CDR3 sequence reads: CASSGRGVSTDTQYF. CDR3 nucleotides: TGTGCCAGCAGTGGTCGGGGGGTCAGCACAGATACGCAGTATTTT.

The V call is TRBV5-1, the J call TRBJ1-1; TRBD1 agrees at 7 bases. V gave up 4 bases and J gave up 5 bases; unmatched junction bases: 17. The germline V gene encodes CDR1 SGHRS and CDR2 YFSETQ. This CDR3 has 17 amino acids. CDR3 in amino acids: CASSATGALPMFTEAFF. CDR3 nucleotides: TGCGCCAGCAGCGCTACAGGGGCCCTACCAATGTTTACTGAAGCTTTCTTT.

The V gene is TRBV29-1, the J gene TRBJ1-2, with a weak D call TRBD1 (6 bases). The CDR3 consists of 14 residues. V lost 2 bases and J lost 6, with 16 bases in between. Germline V gene data show CDR1 as SQVTM and CDR2 as ANQGSEA. Written as DNA, the CDR3 is TGCAGCGTTGAACCCCAGGGGTATTCGGATGGCTACACCTTC. Protein sequence: CSVEPQGYSDGYTF.

J is TRBJ2-5 and V is TRBV7-6; 8 nucleotides align to TRBD2. Per germline, CDR1 SGHVS and CDR2 FNYEAQ. With V trimmed by 1 base and J by 2 bases, 3 bases remained unmatched. This CDR3 comprises 15 residues. CDR3 in DNA: TGTGCCAGCAGCTTAGGGCCGGGGGGGCAAGAGACCCAGTACTTC. Translated, it gives CASSLGPGGQETQYF.

This sequence joins TRBV9 and TRBJ2-1; no definite D call. The CDR3 is 13 amino acids. V was clipped by 0 bases and J by 8 bases, with 9 bases between them. Germline-derived CDR1 and CDR2 are SGDLS and YYNGEE. CDR3 DNA: TGTGCCAGCAGCGTAGGTTCAGGCGATGAGCAGTTCTTC. The encoded protein is CASSVGSGDEQFF.

The chain combines TRBV24-1 with TRBJ2-1; TRBD2 matches at 10 bases. The CDR3 sequence is 22 residues long. Germline V lookup: CDR1 KGHDR, CDR2 SFDVKD. Germline trimming cut 3 bases from V and 1 base from J; bases unmatched to any gene: 20. This CDR3 is CATSDPRVGSPSGRVSYNEQFF. In DNA form, the CDR3 reads TGTGCCACCAGTGATCCCCGGGTGGGGAGCCCTAGCGGGAGAGTTTCCTACAATGAGCAGTTCTTC.

The chain recombines TRBV2 with TRBJ2-3, with 7 positions matching TRBD1. In germline, CDR1 is SNHLY, CDR2 FYNNEI. V was pared by 7 bases and J by 3 bases, with 4 bases of the junction left unmatched. The CDR3 loop spans 13 amino acids. The CDR3 region has the DNA TGTGCCAGCAAGTTACAGGGGACAGATACGCAGTATTTT. The encoded protein is CASKLQGTDTQYF.

The chain carries TRBV12-3 or TRBV12-4 and TRBJ1-1, with 10 nucleotides matching TRBD1. The CDR3 is 12 amino acids. V trimming: 5 bases; J trimming: 6 bases; junction bases outside the gene matches: 0. The CDR3 DNA sequence: TGTGCCAGCAGTGGACAGGGGGCTGAAGCTTTCTTT. It encodes CASSGQGAEAFF.

V usage is TRBV19 and J usage is TRBJ2-7; 7 nucleotides match TRBD2. V was clipped by 5 bases and J by 0 bases; unmatched bases: 10. Looked up from germline, CDR1 is LNHDA and CDR2 is SQIVND (reference sequence). CDR3 size: 16 residues. The CDR3: CASSPIGEGRSYEQYF. The CDR3 DNA sequence: TGTGCCAGTAGTCCTATCGGGGAGGGTCGCTCCTACGAGCAGTACTTC.

V is TRBV3-1 (or the pseudogene TRBV3-2) and J is TRBJ1-1, with 9 bases fitting TRBD1. Germline V lookup: CDR1 LGHDT, CDR2 YNNKEL (reference sequence). The CDR3 length is 14 residues. The V segment lost 3 bases and the J segment 5 bases; nucleotides outside the gene matches: 4. Here the CDR3 DNA reads TGTGCCAGCAGCCAGGGGACAGGGTGGACTGAAGCTTTCTTT. Translated: CASSQGTGWTEAFF.

This chain links TRBV2 with TRBJ2-7, with 11 nucleotides matching TRBD1. The CDR3 is 16 residues long. Germline V CDR1 and CDR2: SNHLY, FYNNEI. V lost 6 bases to trimming and J lost 0 bases; unmatched junction nucleotides: 7. The CDR3 here is CASRRGGTGGSYEQYF. DNA of the CDR3: TGTGCCAGCAGAAGGGGGGGGACAGGGGGCTCCTACGAGCAGTACTTC.

The chain employs TRBV11-3 and TRBJ2-7; weak D call: TRBD2 (6 bases). The CDR3 runs to 13 residues. The ends were cut back, 5 bases at V and 2 bases at J, with 10 bases in the middle. Germline V gene lookup returns CDR1 SGHNT and CDR2 YENEEA. CDR3 in DNA: TGTGCCAGCAGCCGGGACTCTACCTACGAGCAGTACTTC. Translated: CASSRDSTYEQYF.

The chain links TRBV27 to TRBJ2-1; the match to TRBD2 covers 9 bases. CDR1 is MNHEY, CDR2 SMNVEV, per germline (reference sequence). J lost 6 bases, V lost 6 bases, and 3 bases had no gene match. This CDR3 region has 13 residues. CDR3 bases: TGTGCCAGCAGACTAGCGGGTTTCAATGAGCAGTTCTTC. The encoded protein is CASRLAGFNEQFF.

V usage is TRBV3-1 (or the pseudogene TRBV3-2) and J usage is TRBJ2-5; 11 bases match TRBD2. Germline values: CDR1 LGHDT, CDR2 YNNKEL (reference sequence). Germline trimming cut 4 bases from V and 4 bases from J; bases unmatched to any gene: 11. The CDR3 is 17 residues long. CDR3: CASSRSSASGRLETQYF. CDR3 sequence (DNA): TGTGCCAGCAGCCGGTCTTCGGCTAGCGGGAGGTTAGAGACCCAGTACTTC.

The chain joins TRBV6-5 to TRBJ1-6; D is unclear. Trimming took 0 bases from V and 8 from J, leaving 14 bases between them. Germline values: CDR1 MNHEY, CDR2 SVGAGI. The CDR3 runs to 16 residues. CDR3 nucleotides: TGTGCCAGCAGTTACTCTCCGGGTCTTAGCGATTCACCCCTCCACTTT. Translation: CASSYSPGLSDSPLHF.

The chain uses TRBV27 and TRBJ1-1; D call uncertain. V was pared by 5 bases and J by 5 bases, with 12 bases between. The CDR3 is 13 amino acids. The V gene's germline CDR1 is MNHEY and CDR2 SMNVEV (reference sequence). CDR3 sequence reads: CASSLRRGTEAFF. In DNA form, the CDR3 reads TGTGCCAGCAGTCTCCGTCGGGGTACTGAAGCTTTCTTT.

The J gene is TRBJ2-7, the V gene TRBV28; D possibly corresponds to TRBD1 (6 bases). Trimming pared 6 bases from V and 1 base from J, leaving 10 bases between. CDR3 length equals 13 residues. CDR1 and CDR2 (germline): MDHEN, SYDVKM. The CDR3: CASRLQGSYEQYF. The CDR3 DNA reads TGTGCCAGCAGATTACAGGGTTCCTACGAGCAGTACTTC.

This chain links TRBV24-1 with TRBJ2-2; maybe TRBD1 (6 bases). V was pared by 0 bases and J by 2 bases, with 9 bases between. The CDR3 covers 16 residues. Germline V gene data show CDR1 as KGHDR and CDR2 as SFDVKD. CDR3 in amino acids: CATSDLTGPNTGELFF. The CDR3 nucleotides read TGTGCCACCAGTGATTTGACAGGGCCAAACACCGGGGAGCTGTTTTTT.

This clone has only a few counts. The CDR3 sequence: CASSLQGAESQPQHF. The CDR3 nucleotides are TGTGCCAGCAGCTTACAGGGGGCTGAGTCTCAGCCCCAGCATTTT. The gene calls are TRBV7-2 and TRBJ1-5, with 8 bases that match TRBD1. J was trimmed by 6 bases and V by 2 bases; bases with no gene match: 6. The CDR3 is made up of 15 amino acids. In germline, CDR1 is SGHTA, CDR2 FQGNSA. The whole variable domain, filled in from reference TRBV7-2 and TRBJ1-5, reads GAGVSQSPSNKVTEKGKDVELRCDPISGHTALYWYRQSLGQGLEFLIYFQGNSAPDKSGLPSDRFSAERTGGSVSTLTIQRTQQEDSAVYLCASSLQGAESQPQHFGDGTRLSIL.

The chain uses TRBV18 and TRBJ2-6, with 7 bases aligning to TRBD2. Germline V gene data show CDR1 as KGHSH and CDR2 as LQKENI. CDR3 size: 17 residues. Losses at the gene ends were 3 bases for V and 4 bases for J; bases not matched to a gene: 9. CDR3 nucleotides: TGTGCCAGCTCACCGTCGCTCTCCGGGAGGGGGGCCAACGTCCTGACTTTC. Its translation: CASSPSLSGRGANVLTF.

The chain uses TRBV6-5 and TRBJ2-7, with 7 bases fitting TRBD1. Germline V lookup: CDR1 MNHEY, CDR2 SVGAGI. CDR3 length equals 13 residues. The V segment lost 6 bases and the J segment 3 bases; nucleotides outside the gene matches: 5. The CDR3 is CASRPGQSYEQYF. CDR3 nucleotide sequence: TGTGCCAGCAGGCCGGGACAGAGCTACGAGCAGTACTTC.

The chain carries TRBV28 and TRBJ2-1; 10 positions agree with TRBD2. After removal of 3 bases from V and 9 bases from J, the junction contained 8 bases not matched to a gene. This CDR3 is 15 amino acids long. Germline loops: CDR1 MDHEN, CDR2 SYDVKM. CDR3 amino acids: CASSFGLAGGGEQFF. DNA of the CDR3: TGTGCCAGCAGTTTTGGGTTAGCGGGAGGCGGTGAGCAGTTCTTC.

This rearrangement joins TRBV14 to TRBJ2-5; the match to TRBD2 covers 11 bases. The J segment lost 4 bases and the V segment lost 4 bases, leaving 5 bases of the junction unmatched. CDR3 length: 15 amino acids. The germline V gene encodes CDR1 SGHDN and CDR2 FVKESK. The CDR3 nucleotides are TGTGCCAGCAGCCCCGGGACTAGCGGACTAGAGACCCAGTACTTC. Translated: CASSPGTSGLETQYF.

This clone was counted between two and nine times. CDR3 loop: CASSSTRNEQYF. CDR3 sequence (DNA): TGTGCCAGCAGCTCCACTAGGAACGAGCAGTACTTC. The chain employs TRBV6-6 and TRBJ2-7, with D perhaps TRBD2 (5 bases). The V gene's germline CDR1 is MNHNY and CDR2 SVGAGI (reference sequence). The CDR3 consists of 12 residues. V was shortened by 6 bases and J by 5 bases, with 11 bases between the two germline ends.